This T cell receptor (beta chain) comes out of a study of cytomegalovirus exposure and HLA in healthy donors. Study-wide results and limits: The classifier reportedly diagnosed cytomegalovirus status with high sensitivity and specificity.

CDR3 length: 15 residues. V was clipped by 4 bases and J by 0 bases; unmatched bases: 5. The V gene's germline CDR1 is SGDLS and CDR2 YYNGEE. Use of 60 Vbeta and 13 Jbeta primers characterized the PCR. Sequencing was performed with immunoSEQ multiplex PCR; in TCRdb, only in-frame clones are kept and a portion is missing. The top ten clones hold about 1% of a sample with 150,000 to 200,000 clones, roughly 79% of them seen once. About this clone itself: Its matching antigen is unknown.

Sequenced input: PBMCs. This TCR came from a woman aged 40 to 50 in good health and CMV-seronegative. The V call is TRBV9, the J call TRBJ2-5, with TRBD2 identical over 8 bases. CDR3 sequence (DNA): TGTGCCAGCAGCCACTCAGCGGGGGACCAAGAGACCCAGTACTTC. This codes for CASSHSAGDQETQYF.